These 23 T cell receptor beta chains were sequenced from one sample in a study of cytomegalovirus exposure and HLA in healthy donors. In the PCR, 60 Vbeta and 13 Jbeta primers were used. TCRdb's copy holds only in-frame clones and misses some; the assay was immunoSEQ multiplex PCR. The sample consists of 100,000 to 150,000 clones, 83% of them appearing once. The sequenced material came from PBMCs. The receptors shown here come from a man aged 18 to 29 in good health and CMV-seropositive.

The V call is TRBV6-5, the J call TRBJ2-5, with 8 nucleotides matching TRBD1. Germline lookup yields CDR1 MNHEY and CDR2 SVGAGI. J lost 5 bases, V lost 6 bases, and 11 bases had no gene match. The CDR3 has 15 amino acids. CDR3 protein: CASRDRGQNWETQYF. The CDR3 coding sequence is TGTGCCAGCAGAGACAGGGGCCAAAACTGGGAGACCCAGTACTTC.

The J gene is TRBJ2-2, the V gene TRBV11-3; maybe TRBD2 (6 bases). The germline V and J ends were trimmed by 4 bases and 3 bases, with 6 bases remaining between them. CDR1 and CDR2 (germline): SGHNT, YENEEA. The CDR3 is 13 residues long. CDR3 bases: TGTGCCAGCAGCTCGGGAGACACCGGGGAGCTGTTTTTT. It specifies CASSSGDTGELFF.

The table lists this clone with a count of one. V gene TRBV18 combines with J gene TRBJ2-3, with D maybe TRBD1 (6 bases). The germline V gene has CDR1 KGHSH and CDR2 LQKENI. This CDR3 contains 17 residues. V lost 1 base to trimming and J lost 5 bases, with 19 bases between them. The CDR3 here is CASSPRGQGIWGDTQYF. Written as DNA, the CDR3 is TGTGCCAGCTCACCACGGGGGCAGGGAATCTGGGGAGATACGCAGTATTTT.

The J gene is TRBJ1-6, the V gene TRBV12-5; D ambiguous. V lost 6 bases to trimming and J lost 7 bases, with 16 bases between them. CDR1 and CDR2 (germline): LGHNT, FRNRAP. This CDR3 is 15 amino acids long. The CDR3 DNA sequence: TGTGCTAGTGGCCCGGTCTCTTACCGAAATTCACCCCTCCACTTT. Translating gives CASGPVSYRNSPLHF.

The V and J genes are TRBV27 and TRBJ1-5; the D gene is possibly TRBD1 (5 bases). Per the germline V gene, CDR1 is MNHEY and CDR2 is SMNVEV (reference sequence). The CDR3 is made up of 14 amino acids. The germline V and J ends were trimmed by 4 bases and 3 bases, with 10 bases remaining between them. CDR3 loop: CASSSSGLNQPQHF. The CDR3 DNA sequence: TGTGCCAGCAGTTCATCGGGGCTCAATCAGCCCCAGCATTTT.

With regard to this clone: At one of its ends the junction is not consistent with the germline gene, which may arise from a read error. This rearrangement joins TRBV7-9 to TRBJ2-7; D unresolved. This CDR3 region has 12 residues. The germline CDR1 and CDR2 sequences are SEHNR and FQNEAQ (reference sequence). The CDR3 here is CSSSIQVYEQYF. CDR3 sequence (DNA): TGTTCCAGCAGCATCCAGGTCTACGAGCAGTACTTC.

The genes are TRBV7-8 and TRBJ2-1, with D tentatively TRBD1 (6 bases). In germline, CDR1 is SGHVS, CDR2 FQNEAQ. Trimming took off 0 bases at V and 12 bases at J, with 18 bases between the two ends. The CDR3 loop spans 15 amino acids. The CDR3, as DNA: TGTGCCAGCAGCTTAGCGGAGACAGGTTTGGCCCGGCAGTTCTTC. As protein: CASSLAETGLARQFF.

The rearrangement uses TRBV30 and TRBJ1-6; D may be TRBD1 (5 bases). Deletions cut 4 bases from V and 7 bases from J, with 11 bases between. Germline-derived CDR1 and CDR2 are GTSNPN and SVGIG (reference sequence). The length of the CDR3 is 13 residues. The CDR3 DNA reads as TGTGCCTGGATCGGGGGGTCGAATTCACCCCTCCACTTT. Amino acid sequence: CAWIGGSNSPLHF.

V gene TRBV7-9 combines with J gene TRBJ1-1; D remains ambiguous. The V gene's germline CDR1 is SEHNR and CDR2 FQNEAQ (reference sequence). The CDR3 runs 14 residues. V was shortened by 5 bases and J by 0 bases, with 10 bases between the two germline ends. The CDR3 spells CASSIADMNTEAFF. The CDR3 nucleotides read TGTGCCAGCAGCATTGCCGACATGAACACTGAAGCTTTCTTT.

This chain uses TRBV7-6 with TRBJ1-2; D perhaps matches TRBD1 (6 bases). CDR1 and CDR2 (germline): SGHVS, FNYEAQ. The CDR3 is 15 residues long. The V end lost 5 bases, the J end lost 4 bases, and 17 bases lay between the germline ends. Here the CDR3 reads CASSPEGGISYGYTF. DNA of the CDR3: TGTGCCAGCAGCCCAGAGGGGGGGATTAGCTATGGCTACACCTTC.

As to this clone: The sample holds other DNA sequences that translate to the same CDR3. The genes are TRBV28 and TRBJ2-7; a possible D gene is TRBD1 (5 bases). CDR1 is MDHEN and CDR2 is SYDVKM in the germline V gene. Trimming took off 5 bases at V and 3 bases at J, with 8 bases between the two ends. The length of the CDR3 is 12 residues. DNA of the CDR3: TGTGCCAGCAGTCTCAGGGACTACGAGCAGTACTTC. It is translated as CASSLRDYEQYF.

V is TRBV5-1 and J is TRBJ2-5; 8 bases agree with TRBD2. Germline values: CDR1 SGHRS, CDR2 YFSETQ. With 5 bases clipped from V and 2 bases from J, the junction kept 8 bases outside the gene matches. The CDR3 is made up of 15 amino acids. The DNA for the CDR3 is TGCGCCAGCAGTGTAGCTCGCGGGGGGCAAGAGACCCAGTACTTC. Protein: CASSVARGGQETQYF. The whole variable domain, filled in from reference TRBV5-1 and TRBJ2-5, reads KAGVTQTPRYLIKTRGQQVTLSCSPISGHRSVSWYQQTPGQGLQFLFEYFSETQRNKGNFPGRFSGRQFSNSRSEMNVSTLELGDSALYLCASSVARGGQETQYFGPGTRLLVL.

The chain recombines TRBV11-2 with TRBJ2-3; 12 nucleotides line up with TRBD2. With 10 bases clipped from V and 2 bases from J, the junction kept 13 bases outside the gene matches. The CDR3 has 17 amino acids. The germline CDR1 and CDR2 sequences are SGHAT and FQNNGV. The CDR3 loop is CATGGLLAGGITDTQYF. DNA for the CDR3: TGTGCCACCGGGGGCCTACTAGCGGGGGGAATCACAGATACGCAGTATTTT.

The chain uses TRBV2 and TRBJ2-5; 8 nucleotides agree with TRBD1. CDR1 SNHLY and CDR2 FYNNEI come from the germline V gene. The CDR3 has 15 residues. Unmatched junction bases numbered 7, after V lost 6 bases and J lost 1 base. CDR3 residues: CASRLWTGIQETQYF. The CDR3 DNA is TGTGCCAGCAGGCTGTGGACAGGGATCCAAGAGACCCAGTACTTC.

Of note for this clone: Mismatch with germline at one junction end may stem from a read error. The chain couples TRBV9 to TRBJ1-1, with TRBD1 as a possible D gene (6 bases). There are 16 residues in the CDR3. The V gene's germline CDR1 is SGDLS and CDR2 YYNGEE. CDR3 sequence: CVSSVEDSSIITEAFF. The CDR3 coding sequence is TGTGTCAGCAGCGTAGAGGACAGCTCGATCATCACTGAAGCTTTCTTT.

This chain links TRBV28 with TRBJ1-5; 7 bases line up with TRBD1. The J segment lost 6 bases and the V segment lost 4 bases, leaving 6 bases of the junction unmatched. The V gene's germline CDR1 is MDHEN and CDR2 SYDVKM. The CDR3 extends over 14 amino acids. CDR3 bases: TGTGCCAGCAGTTCCCAGGACAGGTCTCAGCCCCAGCATTTT. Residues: CASSSQDRSQPQHF.

Here the CDR3 reads CASRSPGETQYF. As DNA, the CDR3 is TGCGCCAGTCGAAGCCCCGGAGAGACCCAGTACTTC. This chain connects TRBV4-1 to TRBJ2-5, with no clear D. CDR1 is MGHRA and CDR2 is YSYEKL in the germline V gene. The CDR3 length is 12 residues. The V end was cut by 9 bases, the J end by 4 bases, with 12 bases between.

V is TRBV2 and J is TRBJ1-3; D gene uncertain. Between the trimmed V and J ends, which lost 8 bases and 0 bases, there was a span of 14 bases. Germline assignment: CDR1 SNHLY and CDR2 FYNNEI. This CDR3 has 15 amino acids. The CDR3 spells CASAVREFSGNTIYF. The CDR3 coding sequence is TGTGCCAGCGCCGTCCGGGAGTTCTCTGGAAACACCATATATTTT.

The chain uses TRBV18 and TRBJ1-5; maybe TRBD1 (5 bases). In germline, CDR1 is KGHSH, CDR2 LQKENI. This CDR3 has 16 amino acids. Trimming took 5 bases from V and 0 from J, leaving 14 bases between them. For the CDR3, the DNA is TGTGCCAGCTCAATTCAGGGTGGGATTAGCAATCAGCCCCAGCATTTT. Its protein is CASSIQGGISNQPQHF.

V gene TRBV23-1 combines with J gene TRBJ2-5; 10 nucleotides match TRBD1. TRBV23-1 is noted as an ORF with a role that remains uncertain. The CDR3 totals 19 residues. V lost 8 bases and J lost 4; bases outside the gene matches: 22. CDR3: CASPSRGTGECQKGETQYF. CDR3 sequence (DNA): TGCGCCAGCCCTTCGAGGGGGACAGGGGAATGTCAAAAAGGAGAGACCCAGTACTTC.

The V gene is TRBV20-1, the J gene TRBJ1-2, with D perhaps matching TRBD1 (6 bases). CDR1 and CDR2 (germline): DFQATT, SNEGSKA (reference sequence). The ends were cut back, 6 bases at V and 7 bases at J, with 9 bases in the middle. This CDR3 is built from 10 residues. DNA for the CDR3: TGCAGTGCCGACAGGACTGGCTACACCTTC. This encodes CSADRTGYTF.

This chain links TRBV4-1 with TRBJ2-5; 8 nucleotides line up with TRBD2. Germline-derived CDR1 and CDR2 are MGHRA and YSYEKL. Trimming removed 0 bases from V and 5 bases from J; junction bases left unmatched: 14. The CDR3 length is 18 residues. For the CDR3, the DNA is TGCGCCAGCAGCCAAGATGGGGGGTCGGGGGGGCCCCAGGAGACCCAGTACTTC. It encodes CASSQDGGSGGPQETQYF.

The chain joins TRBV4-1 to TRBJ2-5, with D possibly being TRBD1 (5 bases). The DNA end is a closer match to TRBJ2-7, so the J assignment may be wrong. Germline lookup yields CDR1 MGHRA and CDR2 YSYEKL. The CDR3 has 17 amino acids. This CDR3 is CASSQELWAGIGYEQYF. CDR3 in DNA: TGCGCCAGCAGCCAAGAACTCTGGGCAGGGATAGGCTACGAGCAGTACTTC.